What follows are 9 T cell receptor beta chains derived from one specimen sequenced in a study of CD8 T cells in Susac syndrome. An input of roughly 0.5 to 1 ug of RNA was subjected to reverse transcription using random hexamers. TCRdb used MiXCR to reprocess the immunoSEQ multiplex PCR reads, holding one entry per CDR3 protein. The table shows roughly 200,000 distinct CDR3 sequences, with 90% to 95% occurring only once. Sample: CD4+ T cells from PBMCs. The receptor source for this set is a human donor with Susac syndrome.

V and J are TRBV29-1 and TRBJ2-7; D unresolved. The CDR3 totals 10 residues. Germline-derived CDR1 and CDR2 are SQVTM and ANQGSEA. Trimming left V 4 bases short and J 3 bases short, with 4 bases between. The CDR3 nucleotides are TGCAGCGTTGGGGACTACGAGCAGTACTTC. Translated: CSVGDYEQYF.

The J gene is TRBJ1-4, the V gene TRBV20-1, with unresolved D. CDR1 is DFQATT, CDR2 SNEGSKA, per germline (reference sequence). With 5 bases removed from V and 5 bases from J, the gap between germline ends came to 12 bases. CDR3 size: 13 residues. The CDR3: CSASSPVNEKLFF. As DNA, the CDR3 is TGCAGTGCTTCATCGCCCGTAAATGAAAAACTGTTTTTT.

The gene calls are TRBV7-9 and TRBJ1-3, with TRBD1 matching 9 bases. V gave up 5 bases and J gave up 7 bases; unmatched junction bases: 6. The CDR3 has 14 amino acids. Germline CDR1 is SEHNR and CDR2 is FQNEAQ (reference sequence). The CDR3 protein is CASSKGQGVNTIYF. The CDR3 DNA reads as TGTGCCAGCAGCAAGGGACAGGGAGTGAACACCATATATTTT.

V gene TRBV24-1 combines with J gene TRBJ2-3; tentative D call: TRBD1 (5 bases). Trimming removed 4 bases at V and 3 bases at J, with 13 bases between. The CDR3 spans 15 residues. In germline, CDR1 is KGHDR, CDR2 SFDVKD. The CDR3 is CATSDPGMGTDTQYF. DNA for the CDR3: TGTGCCACCAGTGACCCAGGGATGGGGACAGATACGCAGTATTTT.

V gene TRBV18 combines with J gene TRBJ1-4; TRBD1 might be the D (5 bases). V lost 4 bases and J 0 bases, leaving 15 bases between the germline ends. The CDR3 runs to 17 residues. Germline assignment: CDR1 KGHSH and CDR2 LQKENI. CDR3 residues: CASSLTGTSSTNEKLFF. The CDR3 bases are TGTGCCAGCTCACTAACCGGGACTTCCTCAACTAATGAAAAACTGTTTTTT.

This clonotype appeared a single time. V and J are TRBV20-1 and TRBJ2-5; 8 positions agree with TRBD2. The V gene's germline CDR1 is DFQATT and CDR2 SNEGSKA (reference sequence). V gave up 4 bases and J gave up 4 bases; unmatched junction bases: 8. The CDR3 loop spans 14 amino acids. The CDR3 here is CSAKKVAGGETQYF. For the CDR3, the DNA is TGCAGTGCTAAAAAGGTGGCGGGGGGAGAGACCCAGTACTTC.

The V and J genes are TRBV4-3 and TRBJ1-6, with D uncertain. The CDR3 is 13 amino acids. CDR1 is LGHNA, CDR2 YSLEER, per germline. The V end lost 2 bases, the J end lost 10 bases, and 9 bases lay between the germline ends. The CDR3 bases are TGCGCCAGCAGCCAAATGGGAAACTCACCCCTCCACTTT. This gives the protein CASSQMGNSPLHF.

This chain uses TRBV20-1 with TRBJ1-5; D call uncertain. V dropped 5 bases and J dropped 6 bases, with 11 bases sitting between them. The CDR3 sequence is 12 residues long. Germline V gene data show CDR1 as DFQATT and CDR2 as SNEGSKA (reference sequence). The CDR3 sequence: CSAVSGGQPQHF. Here the CDR3 DNA reads TGCAGTGCTGTCTCGGGAGGTCAGCCCCAGCATTTT.

This clonotype was observed once. The chain has TRBV27 and TRBJ2-3; possibly TRBD2 for D (5 bases). The CDR3 has 16 amino acids. Trimming shortened V by 2 bases and J by 1 base, and 13 bases separated the two germline ends. Per germline, CDR1 MNHEY and CDR2 SMNVEV (reference sequence). The CDR3 spells CASSLGWEFGTDTQYF. The CDR3, as DNA: TGTGCCAGCAGTTTAGGTTGGGAGTTCGGCACAGATACGCAGTATTTT.